The TCR beta chain described here comes from a study of resident and recirculating memory T cells in vitiligo. The wider study: Samples were epidermis from two lesional and two nonlesional sites, plus PBMCs.

No vitiligo treatment was given during the prior three months. V lost 7 bases, J lost 2 bases, and 11 bases lay in between. Germline V gene data show CDR1 as ENHRY and CDR2 as SYGVKD. The CDR3 sequence is 13 residues long. Notes on the study in general: Different lesions suggested infiltration by different T cell clones. Clonality differed among vitiligo lesions, with no unique dominant clone.

As for this clone: Its target is not known.

Produced via immunoSEQ multiplex PCR; TCRdb's table is partial and in-frame only. Among more than 65,000 clones listed, approximately 90% were seen once. This TCR was sampled from a male donor with vitiligo. Sequenced: blood. The chain has TRBV10-3 and TRBJ1-1, with a possible D match to TRBD1 (6 bases). The CDR3 reads CAINQDSNTEAFF. The CDR3 DNA reads as TGTGCCATCAACCAGGACAGTAACACTGAAGCTTTCTTT.